This T cell receptor beta chain was recovered during a study of T cell responses to AZD1222 COVID-19 vaccine. Trimming took 1 base from V and 1 from J; bases not matched to a gene: 4. CDR1 is SGHTA, CDR2 FQGNSA, per germline. The CDR3 loop spans 17 amino acids. Sequencing used immunoSEQ multiplex PCR; TCRdb keeps in-frame clones, though not all of them. The data contain 150,000 to 200,000 clones, 80% to 95% of them singletons. J is TRBJ2-3 and V is TRBV7-2, with 11 bases matching TRBD2. The clonotype originates from an adult in good health. This material consisted of peripheral blood, taken on day 0 of AZD1222 vaccination. CDR3 DNA: TGTGCCAGCAGCTTAGGGATTAGCGGGGGGGGCACAGATACGCAGTATTTT. This gives the protein CASSLGISGGGTDTQYF.